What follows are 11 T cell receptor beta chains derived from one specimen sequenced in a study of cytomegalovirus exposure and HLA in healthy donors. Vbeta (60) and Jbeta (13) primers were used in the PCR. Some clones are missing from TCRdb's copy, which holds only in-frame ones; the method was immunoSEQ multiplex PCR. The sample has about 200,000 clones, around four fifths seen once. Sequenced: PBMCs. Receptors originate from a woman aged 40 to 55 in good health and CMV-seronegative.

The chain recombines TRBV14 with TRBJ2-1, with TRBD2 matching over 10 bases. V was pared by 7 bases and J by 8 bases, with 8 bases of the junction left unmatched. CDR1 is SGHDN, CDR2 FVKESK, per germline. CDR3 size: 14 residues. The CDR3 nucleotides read TGTGCCAGCACCCACCAGCGGGAGGGCTATGAGCAGTTCTTC. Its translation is CASTHQREGYEQFF.

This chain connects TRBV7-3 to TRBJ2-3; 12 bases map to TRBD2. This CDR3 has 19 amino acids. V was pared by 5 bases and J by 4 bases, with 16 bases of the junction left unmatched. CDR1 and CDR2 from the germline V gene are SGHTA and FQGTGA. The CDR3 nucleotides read TGTGCCAGCAGCCCACTAGGCGGGCCTAGCGGGAGGGGTCCAGATACGCAGTATTTT. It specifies CASSPLGGPSGRGPDTQYF.

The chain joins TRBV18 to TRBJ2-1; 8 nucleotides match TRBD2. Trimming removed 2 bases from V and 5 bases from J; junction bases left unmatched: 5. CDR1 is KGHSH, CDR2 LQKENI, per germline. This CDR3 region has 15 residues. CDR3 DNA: TGTGCCAGCTCACCAGAAGAACTAGCGGACAATGAGCAGTTCTTC. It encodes CASSPEELADNEQFF. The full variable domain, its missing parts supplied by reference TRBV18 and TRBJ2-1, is NAGVMQNPRHLVRRRGQEARLRCSPMKGHSHVYWYRQLPEEGLKFMVYLQKENIIDESGMPKERFSAEFPKEGPSILRIQQVVRGDSAAYFCASSPEELADNEQFFGPGTRLTVL.

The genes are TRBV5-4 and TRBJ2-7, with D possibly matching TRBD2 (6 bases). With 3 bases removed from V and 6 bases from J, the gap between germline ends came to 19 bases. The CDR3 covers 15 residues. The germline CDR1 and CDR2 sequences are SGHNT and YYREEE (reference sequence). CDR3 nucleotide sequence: TGTGCCAGCAGCTCCCCGGGGCAGGGAGGAGGCGAGCAGTACTTC. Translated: CASSSPGQGGGEQYF.

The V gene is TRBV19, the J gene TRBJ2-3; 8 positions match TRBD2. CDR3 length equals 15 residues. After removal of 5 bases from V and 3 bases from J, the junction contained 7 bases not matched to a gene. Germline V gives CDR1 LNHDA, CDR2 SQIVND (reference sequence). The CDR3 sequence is CASSLSAGGTDTQYF. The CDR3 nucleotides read TGTGCCAGTAGTCTGTCTGCGGGAGGAACAGATACGCAGTATTTT.

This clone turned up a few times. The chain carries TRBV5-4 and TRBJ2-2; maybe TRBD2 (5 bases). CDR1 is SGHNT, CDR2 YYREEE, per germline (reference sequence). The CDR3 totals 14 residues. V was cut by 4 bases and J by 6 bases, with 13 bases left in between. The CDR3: CASSLGGSAGELFF. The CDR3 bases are TGTGCCAGCAGCCTGGGTGGGAGTGCCGGGGAGCTGTTTTTT.

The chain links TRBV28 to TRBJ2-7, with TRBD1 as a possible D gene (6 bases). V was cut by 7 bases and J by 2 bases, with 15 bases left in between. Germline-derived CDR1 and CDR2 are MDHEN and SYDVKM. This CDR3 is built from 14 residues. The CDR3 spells CASNHRAIAYEQYF. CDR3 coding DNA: TGTGCCAGCAACCACAGGGCCATCGCCTACGAGCAGTACTTC.

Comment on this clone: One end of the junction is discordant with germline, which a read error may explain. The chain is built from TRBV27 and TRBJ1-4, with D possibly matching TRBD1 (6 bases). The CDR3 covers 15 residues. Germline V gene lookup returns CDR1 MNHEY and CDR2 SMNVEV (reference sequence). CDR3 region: CASSLLGTTNEKLFF. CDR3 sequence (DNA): TGTGCCAGCAGTTTACTTGGGACAACGAATGAAAAACTGTTTTTT.

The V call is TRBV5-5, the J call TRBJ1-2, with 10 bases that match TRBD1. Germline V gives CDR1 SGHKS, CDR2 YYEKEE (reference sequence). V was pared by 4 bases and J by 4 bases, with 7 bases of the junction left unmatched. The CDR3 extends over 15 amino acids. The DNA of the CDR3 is TGTGCCAGCAGCATGAGACAGGGGGCGAGCTATGGCTACACCTTC. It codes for CASSMRQGASYGYTF.

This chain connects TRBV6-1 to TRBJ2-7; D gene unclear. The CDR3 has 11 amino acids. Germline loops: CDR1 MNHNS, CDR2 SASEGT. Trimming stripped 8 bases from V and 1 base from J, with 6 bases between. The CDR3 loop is CASLSSYEQYF. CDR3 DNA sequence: TGTGCCAGCCTGAGTTCCTACGAGCAGTACTTC.

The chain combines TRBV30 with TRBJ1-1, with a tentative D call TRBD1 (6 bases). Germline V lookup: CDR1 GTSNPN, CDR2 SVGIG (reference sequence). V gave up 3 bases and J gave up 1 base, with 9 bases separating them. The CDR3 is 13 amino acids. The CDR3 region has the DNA TGTGCCTGGAGCGGACAGCCGAACACTGAAGCTTTCTTT. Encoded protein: CAWSGQPNTEAFF.